This T cell receptor beta chain appears in the sequencing data of a study of T cell clonotyping in hematopoietic cell transplantation. The method was immunoSEQ multiplex PCR; TCRdb's version includes in-frame clones alone and lacks a portion of them. The sample lists fewer than 20,000 clones; around 93% were seen once. CDR1 and CDR2 from the germline V gene are MGHDK and SYGVNS. This CDR3 is built from 14 residues. The ends were cut back, 3 bases at V and 6 bases at J, with 12 bases in the middle. Time point indicated: recipient sample about 28 days before transplant, after cytoreduction. Recipients were bled about 28 days pretransplant and at posttransplant days 30, 100, 180.

The sample here was peripheral blood mononuclear cells, taken before stem cell transplant. This sequence was found in a man between 18 and 35 years old with biphenotypic leukemia. Some clones in this sample may be carry-over from other donors' samples. This rearrangement joins TRBV25-1 to TRBJ1-5; tentative D call: TRBD1 (5 bases). CDR3 nucleotide sequence: TGTGCCAGCAGTGACGGCAGGGTTGGTCAGCCCCAGCATTTT. This codes for CASSDGRVGQPQHF. The whole variable domain, remainder taken from reference TRBV25-1 and TRBJ1-5, is EADIYQTPRYLVIGTGKKITLECSQTMGHDKMYWYQQDPGMELHLIHYSYGVNSTEKGDLSSESTVSRIRTEHFPLTLESARPSHTSQYLCASSDGRVGQPQHFGDGTRLSIL.